A single sample is the source of the 17 T cell receptor beta chains below, sequenced in a study of blood T cell repertoires in COVID-19. Only in-frame clones appear in the TCRdb table, and some are missing; sequencing was by immunoSEQ multiplex PCR. The sample carries around 170,000 clones, around 90% recorded once. The sequenced sample was peripheral blood. These receptors were obtained from a man in his 60s with acute or convalescent COVID-19.

CDR3 coding DNA: TGTGCCAGCAGTTTATCCGGTTGGAGTGAAGCTTTCTTT. This translates into CASSLSGWSEAFF. J is TRBJ1-1 and V is TRBV12-3 or TRBV12-4; D is uncertain. The CDR3 contains 13 residues. Trimming took 2 bases from V and 7 from J, leaving 11 bases between them.

This chain links TRBV3-1 (or the pseudogene TRBV3-2) with TRBJ2-7; D perhaps matches TRBD1 (5 bases). The germline V gene has CDR1 LGHDT and CDR2 YNNKEL (reference sequence). The CDR3 runs to 16 residues. With 0 bases removed from V and 2 bases from J, the gap between germline ends came to 14 bases. CDR3: CASSQDWTTRTYEQYF. The CDR3 DNA reads as TGTGCCAGCAGCCAAGACTGGACAACAAGGACCTACGAGCAGTACTTC.

DNA of the CDR3: TGTGCCAGCAGCCAAGATCCGGGGTTCCGAGAGACCCAGTACTTC. Protein sequence: CASSQDPGFRETQYF. The J gene is TRBJ2-5, the V gene TRBV4-2, with D possibly matching TRBD2 (5 bases). V was cut by 0 bases and J by 4 bases, with 12 bases left in between. Germline V CDR1 and CDR2: LGHNA, YNFKEQ. The CDR3 has 15 amino acids.

The chain employs TRBV19 and TRBJ2-1, with TRBD1 identical over 11 bases. Unmatched junction bases numbered 8, after V lost 3 bases and J lost 7 bases. This CDR3 comprises 16 residues. Germline CDR1 and CDR2: LNHDA and SQIVND (reference sequence). CDR3 loop: CASSMIGQGAWNEQFF. As DNA, the CDR3 is TGTGCCAGTAGTATGATCGGACAGGGGGCGTGGAATGAGCAGTTCTTC. The entire variable domain, with the rest obtained from reference TRBV19 and TRBJ2-1, is as follows: DGGITQSPKYLFRKEGQNVTLSCEQNLNHDAMYWYRQDPGQGLRLIYYSQIVNDFQKGDIAEGYSVSREKKESFPLTVTSAQKNPTAFYLCASSMIGQGAWNEQFFGPGTRLTVL.

The V and J genes are TRBV7-9 and TRBJ1-1; D unresolved. V lost 8 bases and J 0 bases, leaving 10 bases between the germline ends. CDR1 SEHNR and CDR2 FQNEAQ come from the germline V gene (reference sequence). This CDR3 is 13 amino acids long. CDR3 sequence reads: CASVESLNTEAFF. CDR3 sequence (DNA): TGTGCCAGCGTCGAGTCCCTGAACACTGAAGCTTTCTTT.

The chain carries TRBV2 and TRBJ2-7, with D perhaps TRBD2 (5 bases). V was cut by 8 bases and J by 0 bases, with 5 bases left in between. This CDR3 spans 11 amino acids. Germline lookup yields CDR1 SNHLY and CDR2 FYNNEI. For the CDR3, the DNA is TGTGCCAGCGGACTCTCCTACGAGCAGTACTTC. It yields the protein CASGLSYEQYF.

This chain links TRBV30 with TRBJ1-4, with TRBD1 matching 8 bases. Per the germline V gene, CDR1 is GTSNPN and CDR2 is SVGIG (reference sequence). This CDR3 has 15 residues. The trim removed 0 bases at V and 3 bases at J, leaving 3 bases unmatched. The CDR3 spells CAWSVSGGSNEKLFF. CDR3 nucleotides: TGTGCCTGGAGTGTATCAGGGGGCTCTAATGAAAAACTGTTTTTT.

This clone occurred many times. The V and J genes are TRBV27 and TRBJ2-5; the match to TRBD1 covers 11 bases. The length of the CDR3 is 15 residues. Trimming at V came to 5 bases and at J to 5 bases, leaving 7 bases not matched to a gene. Germline V gene sequence: CDR1 MNHEY, CDR2 SMNVEV (reference sequence). CDR3 DNA sequence: TGTGCCAGCAGTCACGGGACAGGGGGAGCGGAGACCCAGTACTTC. This gives the protein CASSHGTGGAETQYF.

For this clone: The same CDR3 arises from other DNA sequences in this sample as well. This chain uses TRBV19 with TRBJ2-6; D not certain. From germline, CDR1 is LNHDA and CDR2 SQIVND (reference sequence). Trimming stripped 1 base from V and 0 bases from J, with 4 bases between. The CDR3 is 15 amino acids. The CDR3 nucleotides are TGTGCCAGTAGTATAGGCGGCTCTGGGGCCAACGTCCTGACTTTC. Amino acids: CASSIGGSGANVLTF.

V is TRBV5-4 and J is TRBJ2-5, with D perhaps TRBD2 (6 bases). The germline V gene has CDR1 SGHNT and CDR2 YYREEE (reference sequence). The CDR3 runs to 13 residues. The V end was cut by 5 bases, the J end by 5 bases, with 13 bases between. CDR3 bases: TGTGCCAGCAGAAGTCTAGCGCGGGAGACCCAGTACTTC. Its translation is CASRSLARETQYF. Variable domain in full (rest from reference TRBV5-4 and TRBJ2-5): ETGVTQSPTHLIKTRGQQVTLRCSSQSGHNTVSWYQQALGQGPQFIFQYYREEENGRGNFPPRFSGLQFPNYSSELNVNALELDDSALYLCASRSLARETQYFGPGTRLLVL.

CDR3 residues: CASSLARTEGAGYGYTF. In DNA form, the CDR3 reads TGCGCCAGCAGCTTAGCCCGAACCGAGGGGGCCGGCTATGGCTACACCTTC. The genes are TRBV5-1 and TRBJ1-2; TRBD1 aligns across 7 bases. V was pared by 2 bases and J by 4 bases, with 14 bases of the junction left unmatched. The CDR3 has 17 amino acids. Looked up from germline, CDR1 is SGHRS and CDR2 is YFSETQ.

V is TRBV30 and J is TRBJ2-2; 7 bases map to TRBD1. V lost 3 bases and J lost 8; bases outside the gene matches: 9. Germline loops: CDR1 GTSNPN, CDR2 SVGIG (reference sequence). The length of the CDR3 is 14 residues. CDR3 DNA: TGTGCCTGGAGGAAGAAGAGGGGGCGAGGGGAGCTGTTTTTT. This translates into CAWRKKRGRGELFF.

V usage is TRBV24-1 and J usage is TRBJ2-3, with 11 positions matching TRBD2. Trimming cost V 1 base and J 6 bases; bases outside gene matches: 8. This CDR3 is built from 17 residues. CDR1 and CDR2 (germline): KGHDR, SFDVKD. The CDR3: CATSDLTSGGDWDTQYF. In DNA, the CDR3 is TGTGCCACCAGTGATTTAACTAGCGGGGGAGATTGGGATACGCAGTATTTT.

The J gene is TRBJ1-2, the V gene TRBV2; possible D gene TRBD1, 6 bases. Germline values: CDR1 SNHLY, CDR2 FYNNEI. The CDR3 length is 13 residues. The V and J ends lost 7 bases and 2 bases respectively, with 11 bases between them. The CDR3 DNA reads as TGTGCCAGCACCCCGGACAGAAACTATGGCTACACCTTC. Protein: CASTPDRNYGYTF. Full variable domain (rest looked up from reference TRBV2 and TRBJ1-2): EPEVTQTPSHQVTQMGQEVILRCVPISNHLYFYWYRQILGQKVEFLVSFYNNEISEKSEIFDDQFSVERPDGSNFTLKIRSTKLEDSAMYFCASTPDRNYGYTFGSGTRLTVV.

This clone was recorded once. The chain uses TRBV5-1 and TRBJ1-1, with D possibly TRBD1 on 6 matching bases. The CDR3 has 13 amino acids. The V end lost 6 bases, the J end lost 1 base, and 10 bases lay between the germline ends. Germline CDR1 is SGHRS and CDR2 is YFSETQ. The CDR3 bases are TGCGCCAGCAACATACAGGGGAACACTGAAGCTTTCTTT. This gives the protein CASNIQGNTEAFF. Combining the CDR3 with reference TRBV5-1 and TRBJ1-1 gives the whole variable domain KAGVTQTPRYLIKTRGQQVTLSCSPISGHRSVSWYQQTPGQGLQFLFEYFSETQRNKGNFPGRFSGRQFSNSRSEMNVSTLELGDSALYLCASNIQGNTEAFFGQGTRLTVV.

The chain uses TRBV7-2 and TRBJ1-5; 8 bases are a match to TRBD1. The CDR3 is 15 amino acids. V shed 3 bases, J shed 4 bases, and the junction held 5 bases outside the gene matches. Germline V lookup: CDR1 SGHTA, CDR2 FQGNSA. The CDR3 DNA reads as TGTGCCAGCAGCTTCTCAGGGGGCAAGAATCAGCCCCAGCATTTT. Translated: CASSFSGGKNQPQHF. Drawing the rest from reference TRBV7-2 and TRBJ1-5, the complete variable domain is GAGVSQSPSNKVTEKGKDVELRCDPISGHTALYWYRQSLGQGLEFLIYFQGNSAPDKSGLPSDRFSAERTGGSVSTLTIQRTQQEDSAVYLCASSFSGGKNQPQHFGDGTRLSIL.

The chain uses TRBV6-5 and TRBJ2-6; D is unresolved. The CDR3 has 13 amino acids. Germline values: CDR1 MNHEY, CDR2 SVGAGI. With 6 bases removed from V and 0 bases from J, the gap between germline ends came to 3 bases. The CDR3 coding sequence is TGTGCCAGCAGGGCCTCTGGGGCCAACGTCCTGACTTTC. The encoded protein is CASRASGANVLTF.